This T cell receptor beta chain is drawn from a study of shared T cell receptors in the human thymus. Some clones are missing from TCRdb's copy, which holds only in-frame ones; the method was immunoSEQ multiplex PCR. Here the sample spans about 380,000 clones, approximately 95% being singletons. CDR3 length: 16 amino acids. Trimming removed 4 bases from V and 0 bases from J, with 16 bases in between. Germline V CDR1 and CDR2: SGHTA, FQGNSA. The sequencing sample was made of thymocytes. The rearrangement joins TRBV7-2 to TRBJ2-7, with a tentative D call TRBD2 (6 bases). The sequence came from a human donor. CDR3 sequence reads: CASSSCWGTGSYEQYF. The CDR3 nucleotides read TGTGCCAGCAGCTCATGCTGGGGGACTGGCTCCTACGAGCAGTACTTC.